The present entry profiles one TCR beta chain with its context. This specimen belongs to a study of cytomegalovirus exposure and HLA in healthy donors. The PCR used 60 Vbeta and 13 Jbeta primers. Only in-frame clones appear in the TCRdb table, and some are missing; sequencing was by immunoSEQ multiplex PCR. This sample has some 180,000 clones, with 75% to 85% found just once. The CDR3 consists of 13 residues. From germline, CDR1 is SEHNR and CDR2 FQNEAQ (reference sequence). Trimming stripped 2 bases from V and 8 bases from J, with 12 bases between. Sequencing used PBMCs. The genes are TRBV7-9 and TRBJ1-2, with D perhaps TRBD1 (5 bases). The receptor comes from a woman younger than 45 in good health and CMV-seropositive. CDR3 amino acids: CASSLWGEEGYTF. Written as DNA, the CDR3 is TGTGCCAGCAGCTTATGGGGGGAGGAAGGCTACACCTTC. Complete variable domain (other parts from reference TRBV7-9 and TRBJ1-2): DTGVSQNPRHKITKRGQNVTFRCDPISEHNRLYWYRQTLGQGPEFLTYFQNEAQLEKSRLLSDRFSAERPKGSFSTLEIQRTEQGDSAMYLCASSLWGEEGYTFGSGTRLTVV.